Listed below are T cell receptor beta chains from one sample, sequenced in a study of Graves' ophthalmopathy and Graves' hyperthyroidism. TCRdb independently ran MiXCR on the multiplex PCR reads; one entry per CDR3 protein. The sample has 660,000 or so distinct CDR3 sequences; about two fifths are singletons. The material sequenced was peripheral blood. The source of these receptors is an adult man with Graves' ophthalmopathy. Both conserved end residues are part of each CDR3. D genes are given only for firm matches. The size entry is marked missing in some rows and otherwise reads once, few, many or a size class.

V: TRBV7-2
D: -
size: many
J: TRBJ1-3
CDR3: CASSLWGNTIYF

V: TRBV20-1
D: -
size: few
J: TRBJ2-2
CDR3: CSARVQGNTGELFF

V: TRBV7-2
D: TRBD1
size: few
J: TRBJ2-7
CDR3: CASSPGQLFYEQYF

V: TRBV7-9
D: -
size: many
J: TRBJ2-7
CDR3: CASSSTTSSYEQYF

V: TRBV10-3
D: TRBD1
size: many
J: TRBJ2-7
CDR3: CAISVGQGNYEQYF

V: TRBV7-2
D: TRBD2
size: many
J: TRBJ2-7
CDR3: CASSSWTSSNYEQYF

V: TRBV29-1
D: -
size: -
J: TRBJ2-5
CDR3: CSVDNQYF

V: TRBV19
D: -
size: many
J: TRBJ2-6
CDR3: CASWRNSGANVLTF

V: TRBV6-6
D: -
size: many
J: TRBJ1-1
CDR3: CASSYSVYMNTEAFF

V: TRBV5-6
D: -
size: many
J: TRBJ2-5
CDR3: CASSFFRRGRGETQYF

V: TRBV5-1
D: -
size: many
J: TRBJ1-2
CDR3: CASSLTSPNYGYTF

V: TRBV4-3
D: -
size: many
J: TRBJ1-1
CDR3: CASSQDLGGRNTEAFF

V: TRBV5-6
D: -
size: few
J: TRBJ1-2
CDR3: CASSPRAGAPPDGYTF

V: TRBV29-1
D: TRBD1
size: -
J: TRBJ1-2
CDR3: CRQGAHYGYTF

V: TRBV6-6
D: -
size: many
J: TRBJ1-5
CDR3: CASSGGGVQPQHF

V: TRBV10-3
D: -
size: many
J: TRBJ2-7
CDR3: CASSYQKGRKQYF

V: TRBV7-3
D: TRBD1
size: many
J: TRBJ1-2
CDR3: CASGTGGGYTF

V: TRBV6-4
D: TRBD1
size: once
J: TRBJ2-6
CDR3: CAIRGGQGAAGANVLTF

V: TRBV29-1
D: -
size: -
J: TRBJ2-5
CDR3: CSVEGGIQETQYF

V: TRBV11-2
D: TRBD2
size: many
J: TRBJ2-5
CDR3: CASSLAGGGGETQYF

V: TRBV7-9
D: TRBD2
size: few
J: TRBJ2-7
CDR3: CASSPGGSGGNEQYF

V: TRBV5-1
D: -
size: -
J: TRBJ2-7
CDR3: CASSYGEAGTYEQYF

V: TRBV19
D: -
size: -
J: TRBJ2-7
CDR3: CASSIGQNYEQYF

V: TRBV9
D: -
size: -
J: TRBJ2-6
CDR3: CASSVDGTIQSGANVLTF

V: TRBV24-1
D: -
size: many
J: TRBJ1-2
CDR3: CATSDGSSYGYTF

V: TRBV5-5
D: -
size: many
J: TRBJ2-7
CDR3: CASSLIASEQYF

V: TRBV6-1
D: -
size: few
J: TRBJ2-7
CDR3: CASSLRASAYEQYF

V: TRBV7-9
D: -
size: many
J: TRBJ2-2
CDR3: CASQPTGELFF

V: TRBV20-1
D: -
size: many
J: TRBJ1-2
CDR3: CSARGAPGYTF

V: TRBV20-1
D: -
size: few
J: TRBJ2-7
CDR3: CSAQGGRERGNEQYF

V: TRBV15
D: -
size: -
J: TRBJ1-2
CDR3: CATSRGLNSGYTF

V: TRBV5-5
D: TRBD2
size: -
J: TRBJ2-7
CDR3: CASSQQTLAGGLYEQYF

V: TRBV29-1
D: -
size: many
J: TRBJ1-2
CDR3: CSVEATSYGYTF

V: TRBV24-1
D: TRBD1
size: -
J: -
CDR3: CATSEAGQGAVNEQFF

V: TRBV18
D: TRBD1
size: few
J: TRBJ1-1
CDR3: CASSTYRGLDTEAFF

V: TRBV7-9
D: TRBD1
size: few
J: TRBJ1-1
CDR3: CASSLARQGPTEAFF

V: TRBV7-9
D: -
size: -
J: TRBJ1-2
CDR3: CAGSLEGDPRLPYGYTF